This TCR beta chain was captured in a study of T cell repertoires in cytomegalovirus infection. At the level of the study: An indication of both CMV infection and matching HLA type came from public TCR beta signatures.

Overall study findings and caveats: Cumulative public TCR beta family frequency identified carriers of CMV plus the relevant HLA. There were HLA-C-restricted CMV-specific TCR beta clonotypes dominating the ex vivo response.

TCRdb redid the calling of the reads with MiXCR, one entry per CDR3 protein. Of 650,000 to 900,000 distinct CDR3 sequences in the sample, roughly 29% were seen once. A word on this clonotype: Its antigen is undetermined.

Trimming took 2 bases from V and 8 from J, leaving 11 bases between them. Germline CDR1 reads SGHKS; CDR2 reads YYEKEE (reference sequence). The length of the CDR3 is 13 residues. V gene TRBV5-5 combines with J gene TRBJ2-1; TRBD1 or TRBD2 may be the D gene (5 bases each). Sequenced here: cultured CD8+ T cells from PBMCs, sampled from culture after CMV antigen stimulation. This TCR was recovered from a human donor in good health (CMV status not recorded). Some clones in this sample may be carry-over from other donors' samples. The CDR3 protein is CASSLVTGHEQFF. The CDR3 bases are TGTGCCAGCAGCTTAGTGACGGGGCATGAGCAGTTCTTC.